This TCR beta chain was identified in a study of cytomegalovirus exposure and HLA in healthy donors. Primers for the PCR totalled 60 Vbeta and 13 Jbeta. The protocol was immunoSEQ multiplex PCR, while the TCRdb copy is restricted to in-frame clones and leaves out a portion. Here the sample spans around 130,000 clones, around 59% being singletons. V was pared by 7 bases and J by 6 bases, with 13 bases between. The CDR3 runs 13 residues. Germline V gene data show CDR1 as ENHRY and CDR2 as SYGVKD. This TCR derives from a male donor in good health and CMV-seronegative. The V and J genes are TRBV10-3 and TRBJ1-5; no firm D call. The material sequenced was PBMCs. The CDR3 is CAIKRTDGQPQHF. The CDR3 DNA sequence: TGTGCCATCAAGAGAACAGACGGTCAGCCCCAGCATTTT.